Each of the 26 T cell receptor beta chains below was sequenced from the same sample in a study of graft-versus-host responses after intestinal transplantation. Which antigens these TCRs recognize remains unknown. Method: immunoSEQ multiplex PCR; TCRdb's copy keeps in-frame clones and lacks some. The sample lists around 100,000 clones, roughly 93% occurring once. The source was unstimulated CD8+ T cells sorted from spleen or lymph node cells, collected before intestinal transplant. These TCRs come from a human donor who received an intestinal transplant.

This clone has a single count. J is TRBJ1-6 and V is TRBV2, with TRBD1 matching over 9 bases. This CDR3 region has 14 residues. V was clipped by 6 bases and J by 9 bases; unmatched bases: 6. Looked up from germline, CDR1 is SNHLY and CDR2 is FYNNEI. In DNA, the CDR3 is TGTGCCAGCAGACCCACAGGGGGCGCTTCACCCCTCCACTTT. Translation: CASRPTGGASPLHF. The entire variable domain, with the rest obtained from reference TRBV2 and TRBJ1-6, is as follows: EPEVTQTPSHQVTQMGQEVILRCVPISNHLYFYWYRQILGQKVEFLVSFYNNEISEKSEIFDDQFSVERPDGSNFTLKIRSTKLEDSAMYFCASRPTGGASPLHFGNGTRLTVT.

The CDR3 reads CASSSLSDPGAEYGYTF. CDR3 coding DNA: TGTGCCAGCAGCTCCTTATCCGACCCAGGGGCTGAGTATGGCTACACCTTC. This rearrangement joins TRBV11-2 to TRBJ1-2, with D possibly being TRBD1 (6 bases). The CDR3 sequence is 17 residues long. Trimming cost V 4 bases and J 5 bases, with 23 bases left between them. Germline-derived CDR1 and CDR2 are SGHAT and FQNNGV.

The chain recombines TRBV6-1 with TRBJ2-7; D unclear. Germline CDR1 and CDR2: MNHNS and SASEGT. This CDR3 has 13 residues. Trimming pared 6 bases from V and 3 bases from J, leaving 12 bases between. CDR3 sequence (DNA): TGTGCCAGCAGGCAGAGGAGTGACTACGAGCAGTACTTC. This gives the protein CASRQRSDYEQYF.

This clone has more than one count but fewer than ten. This chain uses TRBV6-6 with TRBJ2-1; D may be TRBD1 or TRBD2 (5 bases each). Per the germline V gene, CDR1 is MNHNY and CDR2 is SVGAGI (reference sequence). Trimming stripped 6 bases from V and 8 bases from J, with 11 bases between. The CDR3 totals 12 residues. The CDR3 is CASRRGEDEQFF. CDR3 DNA sequence: TGTGCCAGCAGGAGGGGTGAGGATGAGCAGTTCTTC.

In nucleotides, the CDR3 is TGCGCCAGCAGCCCCGACCCCCCAGACCAAGAGACCCAGTACTTC. It is translated as CASSPDPPDQETQYF. The chain carries TRBV5-1 and TRBJ2-5; the D is unclear. The germline gives CDR1 SGHRS, CDR2 YFSETQ. The germline V and J ends were trimmed by 4 bases and 0 bases, with 13 bases remaining between them. The CDR3 has 15 residues.

The chain joins TRBV27 to TRBJ1-2, with 11 nucleotides matching TRBD1. This CDR3 spans 15 amino acids. Trimming removed 2 bases from V and 2 bases from J; junction bases left unmatched: 1. The germline V gene has CDR1 MNHEY and CDR2 SMNVEV (reference sequence). CDR3 nucleotide sequence: TGTGCCAGCAGTTTAGGGACAGGGGGGAACTATGGCTACACCTTC. Translated: CASSLGTGGNYGYTF.

This clone was seen once. As DNA, the CDR3 is TGTGCCAGCAGTTTATCGCAGGGTGGTGGCTACACCTTC. It yields the protein CASSLSQGGGYTF. The chain employs TRBV27 and TRBJ1-2; a possible D gene is TRBD1 (5 bases). Per the germline V gene, CDR1 is MNHEY and CDR2 is SMNVEV (reference sequence). Trimming removed 0 bases from V and 7 bases from J, with 9 bases in between. The length of the CDR3 is 13 residues.

The CDR3 sequence: CASSEVAGSNYGYTF. The DNA of the CDR3 is TGTGCCAGCAGTGAAGTAGCAGGGTCCAACTATGGCTACACCTTC. The V call is TRBV2, the J call TRBJ1-2; possibly TRBD1 for D (5 bases). V was trimmed by 1 base and J by 2 bases, leaving 11 bases between them. CDR1 SNHLY and CDR2 FYNNEI come from the germline V gene. CDR3 length equals 15 residues.

This chain links TRBV5-8 with TRBJ1-5, with D uncertain. V was shortened by 4 bases and J by 1 base, with 6 bases between the two germline ends. Germline lookup yields CDR1 SGHTS and CDR2 YDEGEE. CDR3 length: 13 amino acids. In nucleotides, the CDR3 is TGTGCCAGCAGCCAGGACAGCAATCAGCCCCAGCATTTT. This codes for CASSQDSNQPQHF.

This chain uses TRBV14 with TRBJ1-1; 9 nucleotides match TRBD1. V trimming: 1 base; J trimming: 0 bases; junction bases outside the gene matches: 9. Germline-derived CDR1 and CDR2 are SGHDN and FVKESK. The CDR3 consists of 18 residues. As DNA, the CDR3 is TGTGCCAGCAGCCAAGTAGGGGGGACAGGGCCCATGAACACTGAAGCTTTCTTT. Its translation is CASSQVGGTGPMNTEAFF.

The chain has TRBV5-1 and TRBJ1-2, with D possibly being TRBD1 (6 bases). The CDR3 spans 11 residues. V was shortened by 2 bases and J by 13 bases, with 12 bases between the two germline ends. Germline CDR1 SGHRS, CDR2 YFSETQ. The CDR3 region is CASSFQGRSTF. The CDR3 bases are TGCGCCAGCAGCTTCCAGGGGCGCAGCACCTTC.

This chain uses TRBV9 with TRBJ1-1; perhaps TRBD1 as D (6 bases). Trimming took 4 bases from V and 3 from J, leaving 13 bases between them. CDR3 size: 14 residues. Per the germline V gene, CDR1 is SGDLS and CDR2 is YYNGEE. The CDR3 DNA follows: TGTGCCAGCAGCTACCGGACAGACCACACTGAAGCTTTCTTT. Amino acids: CASSYRTDHTEAFF.

CDR3 nucleotide sequence: TGTGCCAGCAGCTTGAGGGACTGGGGGGAGCAGTACTTC. It is translated as CASSLRDWGEQYF. V is TRBV7-9 and J is TRBJ2-7; the D gene is possibly TRBD2 (6 bases). The germline V gene has CDR1 SEHNR and CDR2 FQNEAQ (reference sequence). V lost 3 bases, J lost 7 bases, and 13 bases lay in between. The length of the CDR3 is 13 residues.

The V call is TRBV10-2, the J call TRBJ2-5; no clear D gene. Germline assignment: CDR1 WSHSY and CDR2 SAAADI. The length of the CDR3 is 13 residues. V dropped 3 bases and J dropped 2 bases, with 7 bases sitting between them. This CDR3 is CASSDSWQETQYF. As DNA, the CDR3 is TGCGCCAGCAGTGATTCGTGGCAAGAGACCCAGTACTTC.

The chain carries TRBV20-1 and TRBJ2-7; a possible D gene is TRBD1 (6 bases). The length of the CDR3 is 11 residues. V lost 3 bases to trimming and J lost 3 bases, with 6 bases between them. Germline V lookup: CDR1 DFQATT, CDR2 SNEGSKA (reference sequence). The CDR3 nucleotides read TGCAGTGCTAGGGACAGCTACGAGCAGTACTTC. Translating it yields CSARDSYEQYF.

This chain uses TRBV2 with TRBJ1-1; D possibly corresponds to TRBD1 (6 bases). CDR1 and CDR2 (germline): SNHLY, FYNNEI. Trimming shortened V by 5 bases and J by 5 bases, and 15 bases separated the two germline ends. This CDR3 is 14 amino acids long. CDR3 bases: TGTGCCAGCAGTTTACCGGGGGCGAGGACTGAAGCTTTCTTT. It translates to CASSLPGARTEAFF.

The rearrangement links TRBV30 to TRBJ2-7; D possibly uses TRBD1 or TRBD2 (5 bases each). V lost 1 base to trimming and J lost 5 bases, with 15 bases between them. The CDR3 totals 14 residues. Germline assignment: CDR1 GTSNPN and CDR2 SVGIG (reference sequence). CDR3 nucleotide sequence: TGTGCCTGGAGTGACTTACCGGTGGGGGACGAGCAGTACTTC. It yields the protein CAWSDLPVGDEQYF.

The DNA for the CDR3 is TGTGCCAGCACCCCAAGGGAAGGGAACGGGGCCAACGTCCTGACTTTC. This gives the protein CASTPREGNGANVLTF. The chain employs TRBV6-8 and TRBJ2-6, with unresolved D. CDR1 is MNHGY and CDR2 is SAAAGT in the germline V gene. V gave up 7 bases and J gave up 4 bases, with 17 bases separating them. CDR3 length: 16 amino acids.

V gene TRBV7-3 combines with J gene TRBJ2-5, with D maybe TRBD1 (7 bases). Trimming pared 1 base from V and 5 bases from J, leaving 14 bases between. The germline gives CDR1 SGHTA, CDR2 FQGTGA. The CDR3 sequence is 15 residues long. CDR3 amino acids: CASSLNEGAGETQYF. DNA for the CDR3: TGTGCCAGCAGCTTAAATGAGGGGGCGGGGGAGACCCAGTACTTC.

The chain joins TRBV4-1 to TRBJ2-5; perhaps TRBD2 as D (6 bases). The end of the DNA aligns better with TRBJ2-7, so the J call may be wrong. Germline V gene data show CDR1 as MGHRA and CDR2 as YSYEKL. The CDR3 is made up of 16 amino acids. The CDR3 coding sequence is TGCGCCAGCAGCCCTCCAGGAGGGCAGGGCGCCTACGAGCAGTACTTC. As protein: CASSPPGGQGAYEQYF.

V is TRBV5-1 and J is TRBJ2-1; 9 positions match TRBD2. Trimming cost V 2 bases and J 7 bases; bases outside gene matches: 10. This CDR3 contains 16 residues. Germline CDR1 reads SGHRS; CDR2 reads YFSETQ. Written as DNA, the CDR3 is TGCGCCAGCAGCTTCCGAGCGGGGGGCCCTGAGAATGAGCAGTTCTTC. Residues: CASSFRAGGPENEQFF.

This chain links TRBV10-3 with TRBJ2-3; D not certain. From germline, CDR1 is ENHRY and CDR2 SYGVKD. The CDR3 has 11 amino acids. Deletions cut 10 bases from V and 0 bases from J, with 5 bases between. The CDR3: CATMSTDTQYF. The CDR3 nucleotides are TGTGCCACGATGAGCACAGATACGCAGTATTTT.

The chain employs TRBV7-8 and TRBJ2-2, with 7 nucleotides matching TRBD2. The CDR3 runs to 19 residues. V trimming: 8 bases; J trimming: 2 bases; junction bases outside the gene matches: 20. CDR1 and CDR2 from the germline V gene are SGHVS and FQNEAQ. The CDR3 here is CASRPRVRAGVVNTGELFF. Written as DNA, the CDR3 is TGTGCCAGCCGTCCGAGGGTGCGCGCGGGGGTTGTCAACACCGGGGAGCTGTTTTTT.

This chain's CDR3 is CASSLADMNTEAFF. The CDR3 DNA sequence: TGCGCCAGCAGCTTGGCAGATATGAACACTGAAGCTTTCTTT. The chain links TRBV5-1 to TRBJ1-1; D is unresolved. There are 14 residues in the CDR3. V was cut by 0 bases and J by 0 bases, with 6 bases left in between. CDR1 is SGHRS, CDR2 YFSETQ, per germline.

The chain couples TRBV7-9 to TRBJ2-3; a possible D gene is TRBD1 (7 bases). Between the trimmed V and J ends, which lost 4 bases and 2 bases, there was a span of 19 bases. The CDR3 is 17 residues long. Germline loops: CDR1 SEHNR, CDR2 FQNEAQ (reference sequence). Here the CDR3 reads CASSSGVGGGPTDTQYF. The CDR3 DNA follows: TGTGCCAGCAGCTCAGGAGTTGGAGGGGGCCCCACAGATACGCAGTATTTT.

This rearrangement joins TRBV9 to TRBJ2-5, with a weak D call TRBD2 (6 bases). The V end lost 4 bases, the J end lost 5 bases, and 18 bases lay between the germline ends. Germline CDR1 is SGDLS and CDR2 is YYNGEE. The CDR3 contains 15 residues. The CDR3 loop is CASSPMDWRGETQYF. The DNA of the CDR3 is TGTGCCAGCAGCCCAATGGACTGGCGGGGTGAGACCCAGTACTTC.